Sequencing of this TCR beta chain was carried out in a study of OX40 agonist ivuxolimab in advanced cancers. Whole-study context: Intravenous ivuxolimab was administered to patients every 2 weeks at 0.01 to 10 mg/kg. Participants could have had prior anti-PD-1, anti-PD-L1 or anti-CTLA-4 therapy, and about 40% had some. Overall study results and limits: Partial responders dosed at 0.1-3.0 mg/kg displayed clonal expansion ranking among the lowest. Certain nonresponders likewise exhibited a low normalized T-cell clonal expansion.

In its sample, this clone is medium-sized. The antigen is not known. Sequencing was performed with immunoSEQ multiplex PCR; in TCRdb, only in-frame clones are kept and a portion is missing. The sample comprises some 72,000 clones, about 80% of which are singletons, and roughly 0.5% rests with the top ten. Germline CDR1 and CDR2: SQVTM and ANQGSEA. The CDR3 covers 13 residues. Trimming cost V 7 bases and J 4 bases; bases outside gene matches: 6. The chain is built from TRBV29-1 and TRBJ2-1, with 8 bases lining up with TRBD2. Sample: CD4+ or CD8+ T cells sorted from blood, taken in a trial of the OX40 agonist ivuxolimab. The source is an adult with an advanced solid tumor such as melanoma, head and neck, liver or kidney cancer. Written as DNA, the CDR3 is TGCAGCGCCGGGGGGGGGCTGTACAATGAGCAGTTCTTC. As protein: CSAGGGLYNEQFF.